This TCR beta chain was retrieved from a study of T-cell memory formation after mild COVID-19. In the study overall: The TCR clusters were mostly specific to one donor.

TCRdb fed the 5' RACE reads into MiXCR, producing one record per CDR3 protein. Of tens of thousands of distinct CDR3 sequences in the sample, about 23% were seen once. V was clipped by 2 bases and J by 4 bases, with 15 bases between them. The germline V gene has CDR1 LGHDT and CDR2 YNNKEL (reference sequence). The CDR3 has 15 residues. Specimen: PBMCs or a T cell subset sorted from them (not recorded which). The chain joins TRBV3-1 to TRBJ2-7; a possible D gene is TRBD2 (6 bases). This TCR came from a young man who had mild COVID-19 (a few samples of this study predate the infection). Cell type and time point are not known. DNA for the CDR3: TGTGCCAGCAGCCAACCCCGGGACTCGCAATACGAGCAGTACTTC. The encoded protein is CASSQPRDSQYEQYF.